Below, 21 T cell receptor beta chains from the same sample are listed, as sequenced in a study of tumor-infiltrating lymphocytes in primary liver carcinoma. Priming with a constant-region primer yielded TCR beta cDNA from about 510 ng total RNA. ARM-PCR was slightly modified, and three nested multiplex PCR rounds with it gave rise to the TCR beta libraries. A C-beta reverse primer was combined with TRBV1-TRBV30 forward primers in the first two PCR rounds, and each round had about 10 cycles. MiXCR, applied by TCRdb to the multiplex PCR reads, yields one record per CDR3 protein. This repertoire shows some 110,000 distinct CDR3 sequences, roughly 85% found once; its top ten account for approximately 18%. Co-extracting RNA and DNA was done with about 20-33 mg of unsorted bulk tissue as input. The sequenced sample consisted of liver tumor tissue from sampling region 3. Indicated subset: tumor region T3, left-lateral pole. These receptors all come from a man aged 40-49 years with primary liver carcinoma and hepatitis B virus infection.

Regarding this clonotype: The junction does not match germline at one end; this may be a read error. The chain has TRBV4-3 and TRBJ2-2; D might be TRBD1 (5 bases). Germline CDR1 is LGHNA and CDR2 is YSLEER. The length of the CDR3 is 18 residues. The CDR3 DNA reads TGCACCGGCAGCCAAACCACTGGCGGACATACGAACGCCGGGGAGCTGTTTTTT. Translating gives CTGSQTTGGHTNAGELFF.

With regard to this clonotype: No conserved phenylalanine or tryptophan is present at the end of the CDR3, so a read error is the likely explanation. This chain joins TRBV12-3 or TRBV12-4 and TRBJ2-1; 10 nucleotides match TRBD1. The CDR3 length is 14 residues. The CDR3: CASSRTGGRNEQFY. DNA for the CDR3: TGTGCCAGCAGTCGGACAGGGGGGCGCAATGAACAGTTCTAC.

A remark on this clonotype: Germline is not matched at one junction end, which may reflect a read error. J is TRBJ2-1 and V is TRBV6-1, with 9 nucleotides matching TRBD1. CDR3 length: 15 amino acids. Germline CDR1 and CDR2: MNHNS and SASEGT. Here the CDR3 DNA reads TGTGCCAACAGTGAGACAGGGGGTATATACAATGAGCAGTTCTTC. Its translation: CANSETGGIYNEQFF.

On this clonotype: A read error is possible here, since a much larger clone lies one base away. The chain carries TRBV5-1 and TRBJ2-6; 8 bases align to TRBD1. CDR3 length equals 17 residues. The germline V gene encodes CDR1 SGHRS and CDR2 YFSETQ. V gave up 4 bases and J gave up 0 bases; unmatched junction bases: 6. The CDR3, as DNA: TGCGCCAGCAGCAGGACAGGGAGAGTCTCTGGGGCCAACGTCCTGACTTTC. Encoded protein: CASSRTGRVSGANVLTF.

Concerning this clonotype: The junction differs from germline at one of its ends, possibly a read error. This sequence joins TRBV6-6 and TRBJ1-1; the D gene is possibly TRBD1 (6 bases). The CDR3 is 13 residues long. CDR1 is MNHNY and CDR2 is SVGAGI in the germline V gene (reference sequence). CDR3 region: CASLSGVNTEVFF. CDR3 nucleotide sequence: TGTGCCAGCCTGTCAGGGGTCAACACTGAAGTTTTCTTT.

With respect to this clonotype: A read error may produce the germline difference seen at one junction end. V usage is TRBV6-6 and J usage is TRBJ2-7; no firm D call. CDR1 is MNHNY, CDR2 SVGAGI, per germline (reference sequence). The CDR3 is 14 amino acids. The chain's CDR3 is CSSSFPDRSYEQYF. The CDR3 coding sequence is TGTTCCAGCAGTTTCCCGGACCGCTCATATGAGCAGTACTTC.

In the case of this clonotype: Given the absence of the conserved phenylalanine or tryptophan at the CDR3 end, a read error is likely. The chain employs TRBV6-2 or TRBV6-3 and TRBJ1-1; D may be TRBD1 (5 bases). CDR1 MNHEY and CDR2 SVGEGT come from the germline V gene. This CDR3 region has 14 residues. The CDR3 reads CVSRRGEMSTEAFV. The DNA for the CDR3 is TGTGTCAGTCGGCGAGGGGAGATGAGCACTGAAGCTTTCGTT.

A note on this clonotype: One end of the junction is discordant with germline, which a read error may explain. V gene TRBV6-1 combines with J gene TRBJ2-6, with D tentatively TRBD1 (6 bases). The CDR3 consists of 17 residues. Germline V gene data show CDR1 as MNHNS and CDR2 as SASEGT. CDR3 sequence: CACSARDTVSGANVLTF. As DNA, the CDR3 is TGTGCCTGCAGTGCCCGGGACACAGTCTCTGGGGCCAACGTCCTGACTTTC.

About this clonotype: As the CDR3 is not closed by the conserved phenylalanine or tryptophan, this likely results from a read error. The DNA is left out, because the CDR3 cannot be placed on it with certainty; the CDR3 is given as TCRdb lists it. CDR3 protein: CASSTGTSGQWEEFI. The V call is TRBV6-1, the J call TRBJ2-1; the DNA was not used to check the table's D call, TRBD2. The CDR3 contains 15 residues when both ends are counted. Per germline, CDR1 MNHNS and CDR2 SASEGT.

The J gene is TRBJ1-1, the V gene TRBV5-1; D gene uncertain. CDR3 length equals 13 residues. The germline V gene has CDR1 SGHRS and CDR2 YFSETQ. The CDR3 DNA reads as TGCGCGAACAGCTGGGGTTTAAACACTGAAGCTTTCTTT. It encodes CANSWGLNTEAFF.

Turning to this clonotype: A junction boundary mismatches the germline segment, possibly from a read error. V and J are TRBV5-1 and TRBJ2-3; perhaps TRBD2 as D (5 bases). The germline CDR1 and CDR2 sequences are SGHRS and YFSETQ. The CDR3 contains 14 residues. The CDR3 sequence is CASCLGRLGDMQYF. The CDR3 nucleotides read TGCGCCAGCTGCTTGGGCAGACTGGGAGATATGCAGTATTTT.

On this clonotype: The junction does not match germline at one end; this may be a read error. This chain uses TRBV6-2 or TRBV6-3 with TRBJ1-1; D possibly corresponds to TRBD1 (6 bases). The CDR3 runs 14 residues. Germline V gene data show CDR1 as MNHEY and CDR2 as SVGEGT. CDR3 protein: CASSYSRGNTGAFF. The DNA of the CDR3 is TGTGCCAGCAGTTATTCTAGGGGGAACACTGGAGCTTTCTTT.

Note on this clonotype: One end of the junction varies from germline; a read error may be responsible. This sequence joins TRBV6-1 and TRBJ1-5, with D possibly matching TRBD2 (5 bases). The better agreement between TRBJ2-3 and the DNA end casts doubt on the J call. Germline loops: CDR1 MNHNS, CDR2 SASEGT. There are 14 residues in the CDR3. This CDR3 is CASCEARERAPQYF. In DNA, the CDR3 is TGTGCCAGCTGTGAGGCGAGGGAAAGGGCGCCCCAGTATTTT.

As to this clonotype: An end of the junction does not agree with germline; a read error may underlie this. This chain joins TRBV11-1 and TRBJ2-1, with D perhaps assigned TRBD1 or TRBD2 (5 bases each). This CDR3 has 15 residues. The germline V gene encodes CDR1 SGHAT and CDR2 FQDESV (reference sequence). Here the CDR3 reads CASSFQGPLADEQFF. In DNA form, the CDR3 reads TGCGCCAGCAGCTTCCAGGGACCGCTGGCCGATGAGCAGTTCTTC.

On this clonotype itself: A junction end diverges from the germline sequence, so it may reflect a read error. This chain links TRBV7-2 with TRBJ2-2; D possibly corresponds to TRBD2 (5 bases). Per the germline V gene, CDR1 is SGHTA and CDR2 is FQGNSA. This CDR3 comprises 13 residues. The DNA for the CDR3 is TGTGCCAGTAGCTCACAACTGACCGGGGAGCTGTTGTTT. This sequence encodes CASSSQLTGELLF.

As to this clonotype: Germline is not matched at one junction end, which may reflect a read error. The CDR3 sequence: CTSNTDSDTGELFF. In DNA form, the CDR3 reads TGTACCAGCAACACAGACTCCGACACCGGGGAGCTGTTTTTT. V and J are TRBV11-2 and TRBJ2-2; D ambiguous. Germline V lookup: CDR1 SGHAT, CDR2 FQNNGV. This CDR3 has 14 amino acids. The whole variable domain, filled in from reference TRBV11-2 and TRBJ2-2, reads EAGVAQSPRYKIIEKRQSVAFWCNPISGHATLYWYQQILGQGPKLLIQFQNNGVVDDSQLPKDRFSAERLKGVDSTLKIQPAKLEDSAVYLCTSNTDSDTGELFFGEGSRLTVL.

A remark on this clonotype: The conserved closing phenylalanine or tryptophan is absent in this CDR3, likely reflecting a read error. V gene TRBV28 combines with J gene TRBJ2-2; no clear D gene. The germline gives CDR1 MDHEN, CDR2 SYDVKM. The CDR3 runs 15 residues. Here the CDR3 DNA reads TGTGCCAGTAGTTTGCCGGTCCTCAATACCGGGGAGCTGTTTTCT. This encodes CASSLPVLNTGELFS.

Concerning this clonotype: Germline is not matched at one junction end, which may reflect a read error. J is TRBJ2-3 and V is TRBV29-1, with 8 bases that match TRBD2. This CDR3 has 16 amino acids. The germline V gene encodes CDR1 SQVTM and CDR2 ANQGSEA. CDR3 amino acids: CSVLGLAGISIDTQCF. In nucleotides, the CDR3 is TGCAGCGTTCTTGGACTAGCAGGGATAAGCATAGATACGCAGTGTTTT.

As for this clonotype: A much larger clone differs by one base, so this may be a read error. This rearrangement joins TRBV28 to TRBJ2-1; a possible D gene is TRBD2 (5 bases). The CDR3 covers 11 residues. CDR1 is MDHEN and CDR2 is SYDVKM in the germline V gene. V lost 10 bases to trimming and J lost 5 bases, with 9 bases between them. CDR3 nucleotides: TGTGCCACCAACGGGAACAATGAGCAGTTCTTC. It is translated as CATNGNNEQFF.

This rearrangement joins TRBV29-1 to TRBJ2-7, with TRBD1 as a possible D gene (6 bases). The CDR3 covers 11 residues. Germline V gene sequence: CDR1 SQVTM, CDR2 ANQGSEA. The CDR3 reads CNAEQGAEQYF. The CDR3 DNA follows: TGCAACGCCGAACAGGGCGCCGAGCAGTACTTC.

About this clonotype: A junction boundary mismatches the germline segment, possibly from a read error. The chain uses TRBV7-9 and TRBJ2-7, with 8 bases aligning to TRBD2. Germline lookup yields CDR1 SEHNR and CDR2 FQNEAQ (reference sequence). The CDR3 is made up of 16 amino acids. DNA for the CDR3: TGTGTCAGCAGCTGGGTCAGCGGGAGAGGGTTGGGCGAGCAGTACTTC. This codes for CVSSWVSGRGLGEQYF. Full variable domain (rest looked up from reference TRBV7-9 and TRBJ2-7): DTGVSQNPRHKITKRGQNVTFRCDPISEHNRLYWYRQTLGQGPEFLTYFQNEAQLEKSRLLSDRFSAERPKGSFSTLEIQRTEQGDSAMYLCVSSWVSGRGLGEQYFGPGTRLTVT.